This passage covers 20 T cell receptor beta chains from one sample sequenced in a study of CD8 T cells in ankylosing spondylitis. MiXCR, applied by TCRdb to the 5' RACE reads, yields one record per CDR3 protein. The table records around 280,000 distinct CDR3 sequences, around 20% of them present only once. Source material: blood, either unsorted or a sorted T cell fraction (not recorded which). All receptors come from a male donor with ankylosing spondylitis or in good health (not recorded which).

The table lists this clonotype with a few counts. The rearrangement links TRBV20-1 to TRBJ2-1, with 8 bases lining up with TRBD1. J lost 4 bases, V lost 5 bases, and 28 bases had no gene match. The CDR3 is made up of 21 amino acids. CDR1 DFQATT and CDR2 SNEGSKA come from the germline V gene (reference sequence). The chain's CDR3 is CSALGQGWTEGEVKGYNEQFF. In nucleotides, the CDR3 is TGCAGTGCTCTTGGACAGGGCTGGACCGAGGGAGAAGTAAAGGGTTACAATGAGCAGTTCTTC.

V is TRBV12-3 or TRBV12-4 and J is TRBJ1-5; no firm D call. V was clipped by 6 bases and J by 0 bases, with 12 bases between them. The CDR3 runs 15 residues. The CDR3 region is CASSLASNSNQPQHF. CDR3 coding DNA: TGTGCCAGCAGCCTAGCAAGCAATAGCAATCAGCCCCAGCATTTT.

CDR3 nucleotides: TGTGCCACCAGTGACTACAGGGGATCCTACAATGAGCAGTTCTTC. This gives the protein CATSDYRGSYNEQFF. The rearrangement uses TRBV24-1 and TRBJ2-1, with 7 positions matching TRBD1. V was pared by 4 bases and J by 1 base, with 3 bases of the junction left unmatched. CDR3 length equals 15 residues. Germline V gene lookup returns CDR1 KGHDR and CDR2 SFDVKD.

This chain uses TRBV10-3 with TRBJ2-5; D gene unclear. This CDR3 comprises 14 residues. From germline, CDR1 is ENHRY and CDR2 SYGVKD. V dropped 4 bases and J dropped 0 bases, with 9 bases sitting between them. CDR3 bases: TGTGCCATCAGTGCGGTGGCCTACCAAGAGACCCAGTACTTC. Translating gives CAISAVAYQETQYF.

The rearrangement uses TRBV7-2 and TRBJ2-1, with D unresolved. Trimming took off 3 bases at V and 0 bases at J, with 9 bases between the two ends. Germline CDR1 is SGHTA and CDR2 is FQGNSA. The CDR3 consists of 15 residues. The CDR3 DNA is TGTGCCAGCAGCTTCCGCTGGCCCTCCTACAATGAGCAGTTCTTC. Translating gives CASSFRWPSYNEQFF. Using reference TRBV7-2 and TRBJ2-1 for the parts outside the CDR3, the full variable domain is GAGVSQSPSNKVTEKGKDVELRCDPISGHTALYWYRQSLGQGLEFLIYFQGNSAPDKSGLPSDRFSAERTGGSVSTLTIQRTQQEDSAVYLCASSFRWPSYNEQFFGPGTRLTVL.

The chain is built from TRBV5-1 and TRBJ2-3; D call uncertain. V dropped 6 bases and J dropped 4 bases, with 9 bases sitting between them. The CDR3 contains 12 residues. CDR1 and CDR2 (germline): SGHRS, YFSETQ. The CDR3 loop is CASNASPDTQYF. The CDR3 DNA is TGCGCCAGCAACGCGAGTCCAGATACGCAGTATTTT.

V is TRBV5-1 and J is TRBJ2-3; possibly TRBD1 for D (5 bases). There are 14 residues in the CDR3. Looked up from germline, CDR1 is SGHRS and CDR2 is YFSETQ. Trimming removed 3 bases at V and 2 bases at J, with 10 bases between. This CDR3 reads CASSWKGLTDTQYF. CDR3 nucleotides: TGCGCCAGCAGCTGGAAGGGGCTCACAGATACGCAGTATTTT.

This clonotype has a count of ten or more. J is TRBJ2-2 and V is TRBV2, with 9 bases aligning to TRBD1. Per the germline V gene, CDR1 is SNHLY and CDR2 is FYNNEI. The CDR3 extends over 15 amino acids. The junction had 9 bases not matched to a gene; V was cut back by 6 bases and J by 7 bases. The DNA of the CDR3 is TGTGCCAGCAGCCTTGGGACAGGGACCATCGGGGAGCTGTTTTTT. Protein: CASSLGTGTIGELFF.

This clonotype was counted at least ten times. The chain is built from TRBV20-1 and TRBJ2-4, with D tentatively TRBD1 or TRBD2 (5 bases each). Germline V lookup: CDR1 DFQATT, CDR2 SNEGSKA (reference sequence). The CDR3 is made up of 11 amino acids. The CDR3 coding sequence is TGCAAAGTCGAGGGGATGAACATTCAGTACTTC. Its translation is CKVEGMNIQYF.

This clonotype was observed a few times. This chain links TRBV6-4 with TRBJ2-3; 9 bases match TRBD2. Germline V gene lookup returns CDR1 MRHNA and CDR2 SNTAGT. The CDR3 length is 16 residues. Trimming at V came to 2 bases and at J to 1 base, leaving 4 bases not matched to a gene. As DNA, the CDR3 is TGTGCCAGCAGTGACGAGACTAGCGGACGCACAGATACGCAGTATTTT. Amino acids: CASSDETSGRTDTQYF.

The V and J genes are TRBV12-3 or TRBV12-4 and TRBJ1-5; perhaps TRBD1 as D (6 bases). V dropped 3 bases and J dropped 1 base, with 13 bases sitting between them. CDR3 length: 16 residues. This CDR3 is CASSFLGGGSNQPQHF. The CDR3 DNA is TGTGCCAGCAGTTTTTTGGGAGGGGGAAGCAATCAGCCCCAGCATTTT.

This chain joins TRBV20-1 and TRBJ2-1, with 14 bases that match TRBD2. J gave up 0 bases and V 5 bases, and 6 bases lay outside the gene matches. From germline, CDR1 is DFQATT and CDR2 SNEGSKA (reference sequence). The CDR3 extends over 17 amino acids. The CDR3 reads CSASGTSGGSSYNEQFF. CDR3 nucleotide sequence: TGCAGTGCTTCCGGGACTAGCGGGGGAAGCTCCTACAATGAGCAGTTCTTC.

J is TRBJ1-5 and V is TRBV6-1, with D hard to call. The CDR3 length is 12 residues. Germline CDR1 MNHNS, CDR2 SASEGT. Trimming took 3 bases from V and 7 from J, leaving 7 bases between them. CDR3 in DNA: TGTGCCAGCAGTGATCTGGGGCAGCCCCAGCATTTT. Protein product: CASSDLGQPQHF.

This clonotype occurred a few times. The CDR3, as DNA: TGTGCCAGCAGGTGGACAGAGAACTATGGCTACACCTTC. Its translation: CASRWTENYGYTF. The chain joins TRBV6-6 to TRBJ1-2; D is perhaps TRBD1 (6 bases). Germline V CDR1 and CDR2: MNHNY, SVGAGI (reference sequence). The CDR3 covers 13 residues. Trimming stripped 6 bases from V and 2 bases from J, with 10 bases between.

This clonotype was counted at least ten times. This chain joins TRBV5-1 and TRBJ1-6; D gene uncertain. This CDR3 spans 13 amino acids. CDR1 is SGHRS and CDR2 is YFSETQ in the germline V gene. V lost 0 bases and J lost 9, with 7 bases in between. The CDR3 spells CASSLDAASPLHF. The CDR3 DNA is TGCGCCAGCAGCTTGGATGCGGCTTCACCCCTCCACTTT.

With regard to this clonotype: At one of its ends the junction is not consistent with the germline gene, which may arise from a read error. This chain links TRBV7-6 with TRBJ2-3, with D possibly TRBD1 on 6 matching bases. This CDR3 spans 16 amino acids. Germline V lookup: CDR1 SGHVS, CDR2 FNYEAQ. CDR3 in amino acids: CTSSLGGSGSTDTQYF. CDR3 coding DNA: TGTACCAGCAGCCTAGGGGGATCTGGTAGCACAGATACGCAGTATTTT.

The rearrangement links TRBV6-5 to TRBJ1-4; D unclear. The V gene lost 2 bases and the J gene lost 8 bases, with 3 bases spanning the gap. The V gene's germline CDR1 is MNHEY and CDR2 SVGAGI. This CDR3 has 11 residues. CDR3 protein: CASSYREKLFF. The CDR3 DNA reads as TGTGCCAGCAGTTACCGGGAAAAACTGTTTTTT.

The J gene is TRBJ2-3, the V gene TRBV3-1; a possible D gene is TRBD2 (6 bases). The CDR3 spans 14 residues. Between the trimmed V and J ends, which lost 4 bases and 4 bases, there was a span of 12 bases. Germline CDR1 reads LGHDT; CDR2 reads YNNKEL (reference sequence). CDR3 sequence (DNA): TGTGCCAGCAGCCGTAGCCCGGGAGCAGATACGCAGTATTTT. Translated, it gives CASSRSPGADTQYF.

Only a few counts were recorded for this clonotype. For the CDR3, the DNA is TGTGCCAGCAGTGAGGGACTAGCGGGAGTGGGGAATGAGCAGTTCTTC. Protein: CASSEGLAGVGNEQFF. The V and J genes are TRBV12-3 or TRBV12-4 and TRBJ2-1, with 14 bases identical to TRBD2. The CDR3 is 16 amino acids. The V gene end was trimmed by 5 bases and the J gene end by 7 bases; junction bases not matched to a gene: 7.

This clonotype turned up a few times. The chain couples TRBV6-1 to TRBJ2-5, with 10 bases that match TRBD1. The CDR3 consists of 16 residues. J lost 1 base, V lost 6 bases, and 8 bases had no gene match. Germline CDR1 and CDR2: MNHNS and SASEGT. The CDR3 region has the DNA TGTGCCAGCAGACGCGGGACAGGGGTCCCCCAAGAGACCCAGTACTTC. This translates into CASRRGTGVPQETQYF.